This TCR beta chain emerged from a study of persistence of HIV-infected CD4 T cells (TCRdb year 2020). Concerning the study at large: The study isolated CMV- and HIV-1 Gag-responding CD4+ T cells from ART-treated individuals to examine antigen-driven clonal expansion of HIV-1-infected cells. Participants had been on suppressive ART for a median of 8 years. In the cross-participant TCR cluster analysis, fewer than 10 participants were included for CMV and about 7 participants were included for Gag. TCRbeta sequencing assessed the clonality of all cells in each sorted population, while proviral sequencing assessed the clonality of infected cells. Peripheral blood samples of up to about 200 mL were taken at multiple time points, with the exception of a couple of participants who underwent leukapheresis at a single time point. Findings and caveats that apply to the study as a whole: Bulk TCR analyses could not be restricted to the rare CMV-responding cells that actually carried HIV-1 proviruses. Degenerate expanded CDR3beta sequences were enriched in antigen-responding cells, suggesting convergent selection of CD4+ responses to CMV and Gag. Few individuals were included in the study, and only a limited range of antigens was tested. TCRbeta richness in CMV- and Gag-responding cells was significantly lower than in anti-CD3/anti-CD28-responding cells; CMV-responding cells had higher oligoclonality than CD3/CD28-stimulated and Gag-responding cells. TCR oligoclonality correlated with proviral oligoclonality within the same sorted populations.

The CDR3 sequence holds 13 residues, the cysteine and phenylalanine included. The CDR3 DNA has 39 bases and is translated from base 1. The germline V gene (reference sequence) gives CDR1 as SEHNR and CDR2 as FQNEAQ. V is cut by 2 bases and J by 9 bases, and the space between the germline ends is 8 bases. Details on this clone: Its antigen is unknown. No qualities accompany the bases; no much larger clone lies one base away.

Per the publication, the treatment or condition label means: suppressive antiretroviral therapy. Cells were stimulated with lysates of CMV-infected fibroblasts at 9.5 to 10 ug/mL. Memory populations depleted of antigen-responding cells were obtained by sorting nonresponding CD40L-negative CD69-negative CD45RO-high memory CD4+ T cells. HIV-1-infected adults in whom suppressive ART had been started during chronic infection were enrolled as participants. Participants had undetectable plasma HIV-1 RNA below 50 copies/mL for at least 4 years. To be included, a participant needed positive CMV serology and a CD4+ T cell count above 400 cells/uL. Before stimulation, PBMCs were isolated using density centrifugation and then depleted of CD8+ T cells. Stimulation of CD8-depleted PBMCs was carried out for approximately 18 hours with anti-CD28/CD49d costimulation, CD40-blocking antibody and enfuvirtide, to prevent new infections. Sorting was done on either a Beckman Coulter MoFlo Legacy or an XDP sorter, and propidium iodide was used to exclude dead cells. For samples with more than one million cells, genomic DNA was extracted with the QIAamp DNA Mini Kit, and for all other samples the Quick-DNA Microprep Kit was used.

TCRbeta repertoires were sequenced from genomic DNA with the immunoSEQ hsTCRB assay version 4 in survey mode. Genomic DNA was diluted to about 10 ng/uL, and up to about 1 ug per sample was used for TCRbeta sequencing. In the source study's methods: TCRbeta data were analyzed in ImmunoSeq Analyzer 3.0, with diversity computed on productive nucleotide rearrangements. The improved Chao index was used to estimate lower-bound TCR diversity, and the Gini coefficient was used to estimate clonality using the Immunarch R package. When different nucleotide rearrangements encoded the same CDR3beta amino acid sequence, each rearrangement was treated as a distinct clonotype. TCRbeta sequences significantly enriched in antigen-responding cells relative to anti-CD3/anti-CD28-activated cells were identified by differential abundance analysis. Using predicted peptide-MHC specificity as the basis, GLIPH2 grouped TCRs into clusters, both for each participant individually and for the merged data sets that combined participants. TCRdb retrieved this table from immuneACCESS and kept in-frame rearrangements only. Not all clones are present; in checked studies, unresolved V genes account for under half, and no reason is known for the remainder. V and J calls and clone size are copied from that table; D and trimming were computed from the DNA. Counted in this sample were fewer than 30,000 clones; almost 85% of them appeared once. Together, the top ten hold 4.6% of the sample.

Sequencing used CD4+ T cells sorted from PBMCs after approximately 19-hour stimulation, obtained from a patient who received antiretroviral therapy. The cell subset or site label, as the study defines it: CD40L-CD69- CD45RO-high memory CD4 T cells not responding to CMV lysate. This receptor chain uses TRBV7-9 and TRBJ1-6; a confident D gene designation cannot be given. The origin of this receptor is an adult man with HIV who was CMV-seropositive. In nucleotide form, the sequence is TGTGCCAGCAGCTTATCTCTGGGTTCACCCCTCCACTTT. Its protein is CASSLSLGSPLHF.